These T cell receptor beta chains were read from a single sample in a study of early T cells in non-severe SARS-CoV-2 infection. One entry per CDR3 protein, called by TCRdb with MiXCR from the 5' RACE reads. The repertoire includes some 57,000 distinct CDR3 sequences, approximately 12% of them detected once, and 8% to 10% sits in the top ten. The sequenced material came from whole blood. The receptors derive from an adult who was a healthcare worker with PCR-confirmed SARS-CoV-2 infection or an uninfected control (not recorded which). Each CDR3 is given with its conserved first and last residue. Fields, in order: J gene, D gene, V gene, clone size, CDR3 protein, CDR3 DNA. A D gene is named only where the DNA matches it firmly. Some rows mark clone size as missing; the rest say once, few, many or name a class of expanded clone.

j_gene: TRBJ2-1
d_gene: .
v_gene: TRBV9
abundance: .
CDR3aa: CTSTTRDEQFF
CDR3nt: TGTACCAGCACCACAAGGGATGAGCAGTTCTTC

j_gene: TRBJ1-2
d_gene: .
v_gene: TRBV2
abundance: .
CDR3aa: CASSEGPVTIYGYTF
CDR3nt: TGTGCCAGCAGTGAAGGGCCAGTGACTATCTATGGCTACACCTTC

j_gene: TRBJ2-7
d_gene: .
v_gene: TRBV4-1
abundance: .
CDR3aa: CASSRDSSYEQHF
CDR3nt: TGCGCCAGCAGCCGTGACAGTTCCTACGAGCAGCACTTC

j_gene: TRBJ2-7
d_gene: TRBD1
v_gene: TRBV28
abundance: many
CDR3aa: CASRGQDIYEQYF
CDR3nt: TGTGCCAGCAGAGGACAGGACATCTACGAGCAGTACTTC

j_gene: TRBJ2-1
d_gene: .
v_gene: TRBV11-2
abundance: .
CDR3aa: CASSPYLRIHEQFF
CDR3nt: TGTGCCAGCAGCCCATACTTGCGGATCCATGAGCAGTTCTTC

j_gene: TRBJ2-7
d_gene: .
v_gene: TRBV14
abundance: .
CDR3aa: CASNLGTDLYEQYF
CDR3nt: TGTGCCAGCAACCTAGGGACGGATCTCTACGAGCAGTACTTC

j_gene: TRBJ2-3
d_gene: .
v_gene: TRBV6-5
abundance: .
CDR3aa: CASNRGRTDTQYF
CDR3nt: TGTGCCAGCAACCGGGGGCGCACAGATACGCAGTATTTT

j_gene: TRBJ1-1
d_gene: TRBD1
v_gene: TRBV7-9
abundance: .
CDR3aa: CASSPTGLDTEAFF
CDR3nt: TGTGCCAGCAGCCCGACAGGGTTGGACACTGAAGCTTTCTTT

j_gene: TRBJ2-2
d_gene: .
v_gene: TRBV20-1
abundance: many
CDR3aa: CSARAQGSDTGELFF
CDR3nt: TGCAGTGCTAGAGCTCAGGGGTCGGACACCGGGGAGCTGTTTTTT

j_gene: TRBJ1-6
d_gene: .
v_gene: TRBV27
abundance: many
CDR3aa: CASSPLAVGGGHSPLHF
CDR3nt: TGTGCCAGCAGTCCTCTCGCCGTCGGGGGGGGTCATTCACCCCTCCACTTT

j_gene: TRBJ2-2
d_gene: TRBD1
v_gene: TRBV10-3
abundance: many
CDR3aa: CATRPAGGYTGELFF
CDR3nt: TGTGCCACCCGGCCAGCAGGGGGTTATACCGGGGAGCTGTTTTTT

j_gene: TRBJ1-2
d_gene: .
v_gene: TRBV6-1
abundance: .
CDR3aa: CASSVSRPLYGYTF
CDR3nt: TGTGCCAGCAGTGTAAGCCGTCCGCTCTATGGCTACACCTTC

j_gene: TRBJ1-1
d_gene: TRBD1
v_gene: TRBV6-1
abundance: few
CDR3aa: CATTGTGGTEAFF
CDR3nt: TGTGCCACCACCGGGACAGGGGGCACTGAAGCTTTCTTT

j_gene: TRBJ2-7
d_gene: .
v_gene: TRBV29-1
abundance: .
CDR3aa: CSAQGSEQYF
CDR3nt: TGCAGCGCACAGGGCAGCGAGCAGTACTTC

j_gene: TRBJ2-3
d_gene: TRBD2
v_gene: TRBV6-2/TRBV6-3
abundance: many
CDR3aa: CASSYKGLAGVGYTDTQYF
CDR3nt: TGTGCCAGCAGCTACAAAGGACTAGCGGGAGTAGGGTACACAGATACGCAGTATTTT

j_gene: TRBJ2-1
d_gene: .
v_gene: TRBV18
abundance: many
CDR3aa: CASSSNPRGQRDEQFF
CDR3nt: TGTGCCAGCTCATCTAACCCCCGGGGGCAACGAGATGAGCAGTTCTTC

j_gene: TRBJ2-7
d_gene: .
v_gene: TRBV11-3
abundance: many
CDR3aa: CASSSRGGPSRSEQYF
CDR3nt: TGTGCCAGCAGCTCCAGAGGGGGACCCTCGAGGTCGGAGCAGTACTTC